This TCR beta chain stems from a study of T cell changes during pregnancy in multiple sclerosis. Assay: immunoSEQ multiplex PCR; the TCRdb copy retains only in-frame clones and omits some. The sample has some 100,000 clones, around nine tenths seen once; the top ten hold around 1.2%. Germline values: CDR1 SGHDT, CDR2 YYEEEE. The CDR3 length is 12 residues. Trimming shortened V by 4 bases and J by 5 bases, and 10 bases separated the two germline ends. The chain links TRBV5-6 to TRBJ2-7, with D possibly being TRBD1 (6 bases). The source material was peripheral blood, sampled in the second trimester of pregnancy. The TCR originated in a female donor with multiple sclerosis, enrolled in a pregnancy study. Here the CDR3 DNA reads TGTGCCAGCAGCCCGACAGGCCACGAGCAGTACTTC. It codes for CASSPTGHEQYF.